The T cell receptor (beta chain) described here comes from a study of blood T cell repertoires in COVID-19. At the level of the study: Material from acute and convalescent COVID-19 was sourced from the United States, Italy and Spain. PBMCs, B-cell-depleted T cells, or T cells were the source of the cDNA or gDNA that made up the material.

Per the germline V gene, CDR1 is SGDLS and CDR2 is YYNGEE. Unmatched junction bases numbered 4, after V lost 3 bases and J lost 2 bases. The CDR3 runs 16 residues. Per the original data handling: Reference gene primer amplification yielded estimated nucleated cell counts. Sequencing was performed with immunoSEQ multiplex PCR; in TCRdb, only in-frame clones are kept and a portion is missing. V and J calls and clone size are as listed in that table; D and trimming were resolved from the DNA. In the table there are a few hundred thousand clones, around nine tenths of which are singletons. This receptor was identified in a man in his late teens or twenties with active or convalescent COVID-19. The V gene is TRBV9, the J gene TRBJ2-1, with 11 bases lining up with TRBD1. The sample comprised peripheral blood. Here the CDR3 DNA reads TGTGCCAGCAGCGCCCGGACAGGGGGCCCCTACAATGAGCAGTTCTTC. Its protein is CASSARTGGPYNEQFF.